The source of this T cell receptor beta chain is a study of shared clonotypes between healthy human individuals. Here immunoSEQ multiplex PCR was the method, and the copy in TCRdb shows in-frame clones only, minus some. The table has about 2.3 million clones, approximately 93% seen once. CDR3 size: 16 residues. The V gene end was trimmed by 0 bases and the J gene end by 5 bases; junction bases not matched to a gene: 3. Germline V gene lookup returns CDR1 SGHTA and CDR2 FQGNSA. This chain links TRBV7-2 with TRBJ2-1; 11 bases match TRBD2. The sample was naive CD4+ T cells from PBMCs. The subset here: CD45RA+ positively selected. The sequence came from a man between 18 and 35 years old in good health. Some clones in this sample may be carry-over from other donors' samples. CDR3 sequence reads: CASSLAGTSGHNEQFF. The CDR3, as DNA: TGTGCCAGCAGCTTAGCGGGGACTAGCGGACACAATGAGCAGTTCTTC.